Following are 26 T cell receptor beta chains from one sample sequenced in a study of glioma-infiltrating T cells. Amplification of TCR alpha and beta CDR3 regions from RNA used iRepertoire nested multiplex PCR. TCRdb ran MiXCR on the multiplex PCR reads and lists one entry per CDR3 protein. The sample lists roughly 100,000 distinct CDR3 sequences; about 28% were seen once. The sequenced sample was glioma tissue, nonneoplastic brain tissue, or PBMCs (not recorded which). Source of these receptors: a human donor with low-grade glioma or glioblastoma, undergoing nonglioma brain surgery, or in good health (not recorded which).

In regard to this clonotype: A much larger clone is a single base away; this may be a read error. The chain recombines TRBV19 with TRBJ2-5, with TRBD1 matching over 7 bases. The V gene's germline CDR1 is LNHDA and CDR2 SQIVND (reference sequence). The CDR3 totals 12 residues. With V trimmed by 9 bases and J by 1 base, 2 bases remained unmatched. The CDR3: CASGTVQETQYF. The CDR3, as DNA: TGTGCCAGCGGGACAGTCCAAGAGACCCAGTACTTC.

This clonotype has a count of ten or more. The chain recombines TRBV20-1 with TRBJ2-1; 10 bases match TRBD1. The junction had 11 bases not matched to a gene; V was cut back by 6 bases and J by 9 bases. Per germline, CDR1 DFQATT and CDR2 SNEGSKA (reference sequence). This CDR3 has 14 residues. The CDR3 here is CSAERTGGYGEQFF. In DNA form, the CDR3 reads TGCAGTGCGGAACGGACAGGGGGTTACGGTGAGCAGTTCTTC.

The chain joins TRBV3-1 to TRBJ1-1, with no clear D. Germline V gives CDR1 LGHDT, CDR2 YNNKEL (reference sequence). CDR3 length: 19 amino acids. Trimming pared 3 bases from V and 4 bases from J, leaving 27 bases between. CDR3 nucleotide sequence: TGTGCCAGCAGCCATTTATCTAATGGAGGGCTTTTTTCGGGCACTGAAGCTTTCTTT. This translates into CASSHLSNGGLFSGTEAFF.

This clonotype has ten or more counts. V and J are TRBV7-6 and TRBJ2-7; TRBD1 is a possible D gene (6 bases). The V gene's germline CDR1 is SGHVS and CDR2 FNYEAQ. The V gene lost 4 bases and the J gene lost 4 bases, with 14 bases spanning the gap. This CDR3 region has 14 residues. CDR3 sequence (DNA): TGTGCCAGCAGCTCAACCACAGGGTTTTACGAGCAGTACTTC. It is translated as CASSSTTGFYEQYF.

This clonotype was recorded at least ten times. The V call is TRBV24-1, the J call TRBJ2-1; 11 positions agree with TRBD2. Germline CDR1 reads KGHDR; CDR2 reads SFDVKD. The CDR3 has 16 amino acids. After removal of 3 bases from V and 0 bases from J, the junction contained 0 bases not matched to a gene. CDR3 residues: CATSDTSGSSYNEQFF. CDR3 in DNA: TGTGCCACCAGTGATACTAGCGGGAGCTCCTACAATGAGCAGTTCTTC.

This clonotype was observed at least ten times. The genes are TRBV28 and TRBJ2-7; D ambiguous. Germline assignment: CDR1 MDHEN and CDR2 SYDVKM. The CDR3 contains 12 residues. The germline V and J ends were trimmed by 6 bases and 4 bases, with 10 bases remaining between them. CDR3: CASSLLGYEQYF. CDR3 coding DNA: TGTGCCAGCAGCTTGTTGGGGTACGAGCAGTACTTC.

At least ten counts were recorded for this clonotype. The gene calls are TRBV7-2 and TRBJ2-7; 7 nucleotides align to TRBD1. CDR1 and CDR2 from the germline V gene are SGHTA and FQGNSA. The CDR3 is 13 amino acids. V lost 5 bases and J lost 2; bases outside the gene matches: 3. The CDR3 nucleotides read TGTGCCAGCAGCGTAACAGGGGCCTACGAGCAGTACTTC. Protein sequence: CASSVTGAYEQYF.

This clonotype was seen only once. A much more abundant neighbour one base away suggests this may be a read error. The chain links TRBV7-2 to TRBJ2-1, with 8 bases aligning to TRBD2. The CDR3 runs 16 residues. Germline-derived CDR1 and CDR2 are SGHTA and FQGNSA. CDR3 nucleotides: TGTGCCAGCAGCTCGTCAGCGGGGGCGACCTACGATGAGCAGTTCTTC. It yields the protein CASSSSAGATYDEQFF.

Details on this clonotype: Its ends do not fully match the called genes, so a read error is possible. The chain carries TRBV7-8 and TRBJ1-2; D is perhaps TRBD1 (6 bases). Germline CDR1 SGHVS, CDR2 FQNEAQ. This CDR3 has 15 amino acids. CDR3 region: CASILERGADYGYTF. For the CDR3, the DNA is TGTGCCAGCATCTTAGAACGGGGGGCGGACTATGGCTACACCTTC.

This clonotype was seen many times. The chain employs TRBV6-1 and TRBJ2-3; D is perhaps TRBD2 (6 bases). Germline V gene sequence: CDR1 MNHNS, CDR2 SASEGT. This CDR3 region has 15 residues. V gave up 6 bases and J gave up 0 bases, with 13 bases separating them. For the CDR3, the DNA is TGTGCCAGCAGGGGCCACGGGACTAGCACAGATACGCAGTATTTT. Translation gives CASRGHGTSTDTQYF.

This clonotype came up many times. The chain couples TRBV28 to TRBJ1-2; D gene uncertain. The CDR3 totals 11 residues. Germline V lookup: CDR1 MDHEN, CDR2 SYDVKM. The V gene lost 9 bases and the J gene lost 3 bases, with 8 bases spanning the gap. The DNA of the CDR3 is TGTGCCAGTAACATCGACTATGGCTACACCTTC. Encoded protein: CASNIDYGYTF.

This clonotype appeared many times. The chain is built from TRBV6-2 or TRBV6-3 and TRBJ1-2; D not certain. V lost 2 bases and J lost 3, with 1 base in between. The CDR3 is made up of 11 amino acids. Looked up from germline, CDR1 is MNHEY and CDR2 is SVGEGT. In nucleotides, the CDR3 is TGTGCCAGCAGTTACGACTATGGCTACACCTTC. It is translated as CASSYDYGYTF.

This clonotype was seen more than once but under ten times. This chain links TRBV11-2 with TRBJ2-3; TRBD2 aligns across 9 bases. J was trimmed by 5 bases and V by 9 bases; bases with no gene match: 9. CDR1 SGHAT and CDR2 FQNNGV come from the germline V gene. The CDR3 has 14 residues. In DNA, the CDR3 is TGTGCCAGTACAGGGCGGGGGGGCCGAGATACGCAGTATTTT. This gives the protein CASTGRGGRDTQYF.

This clonotype was detected ten times or more. The chain carries TRBV3-1 and TRBJ1-5; 7 positions match TRBD1. The V and J ends lost 2 bases and 4 bases, in that order; junction bases with no gene match: 2. CDR3 size: 14 residues. Germline V gives CDR1 LGHDT, CDR2 YNNKEL (reference sequence). This CDR3 reads CASSQRQGNQPQHF. Here the CDR3 DNA reads TGTGCCAGCAGCCAAAGACAGGGAAATCAGCCCCAGCATTTT.

The V and J genes are TRBV27 and TRBJ1-6; D gene uncertain. Germline-derived CDR1 and CDR2 are MNHEY and SMNVEV (reference sequence). The CDR3 extends over 17 amino acids. V lost 4 bases, J lost 0 bases, and 13 bases lay in between. This CDR3 reads CASSSPLASSYNSPLHF. The CDR3 nucleotides are TGTGCCAGCAGTTCCCCCCTGGCGAGCTCCTATAATTCACCCCTCCACTTT.

On this clonotype: A read error may explain this, as a much larger clone is one base away. The V gene is TRBV6-5, the J gene TRBJ1-2, with no clear D. Trimming removed 5 bases from V and 1 base from J, with 11 bases in between. This CDR3 is 14 amino acids long. The germline CDR1 and CDR2 sequences are MNHEY and SVGAGI. CDR3 loop: CASSVTRDNYGYTF. CDR3 coding DNA: TGTGCCAGCAGTGTGACGCGGGATAACTATGGCTACACCTTC.

The sample holds many counts of this clonotype. The rearrangement uses TRBV14 and TRBJ1-2; D is possibly TRBD1 (6 bases). V was shortened by 1 base and J by 4 bases, with 13 bases between the two germline ends. The CDR3 sequence is 15 residues long. Looked up from germline, CDR1 is SGHDN and CDR2 is FVKESK. The CDR3 DNA reads TGTGCCAGCAGCCAAGGAAGACAGGTATTCTATGGCTACACCTTC. Translation gives CASSQGRQVFYGYTF.

Concerning this clonotype itself: A much larger clone lies one base from this, so it may be a read error. This chain joins TRBV29-1 and TRBJ1-2; possibly TRBD1 for D (6 bases). The CDR3 is 12 residues long. Looked up from germline, CDR1 is SQVTM and CDR2 is ANQGSEA. The CDR3 reads CSVEEGAYGNTF. The DNA of the CDR3 is TGCAGCGTTGAAGAGGGGGCCTATGGCAACACCTTC.

Notes on this clonotype: This may stem from a read error, because a much larger clone lies one nucleotide away. This chain uses TRBV12-3 or TRBV12-4 with TRBJ1-5; 7 bases map to TRBD1. Trimming took 4 bases from V and 8 from J; bases not matched to a gene: 11. The CDR3 is made up of 15 amino acids. CDR3 residues: CASSSGQDYNEPQHF. CDR3 bases: TGTGCCAGCAGTTCTGGACAGGATTATAATGAGCCCCAGCATTTT.

Comments on this clonotype: This may stem from a read error, because a much larger clone lies one nucleotide away. CDR3 residues: CASSRRASGGQTQYF. CDR3 DNA sequence: TGTGCCAGCAGCCGCCGGGCTAGCGGGGGGCAGACCCAGTACTTC. The chain joins TRBV7-2 to TRBJ2-5; 11 bases fit TRBD2. This CDR3 contains 15 residues. Losses at the gene ends were 5 bases for V and 6 bases for J; bases not matched to a gene: 8. The germline V gene has CDR1 SGHTA and CDR2 FQGNSA.

This clonotype was seen ten or more times. One end of the junction fails to match germline, which may point to a read error. This chain joins TRBV7-2 and TRBJ2-7; D unresolved. This CDR3 is built from 12 residues. Germline V CDR1 and CDR2: SGHTA, FQGNSA. CDR3 in amino acids: CASRLFSGEQYF. CDR3 DNA: TGTGCCAGCCGCTTGTTTTCGGGCGAGCAGTACTTC.

This clonotype has a handful of counts. This chain connects TRBV10-3 to TRBJ1-1; D is perhaps TRBD1 (6 bases). The CDR3 is 14 amino acids. Trimming took off 3 bases at V and 3 bases at J, with 11 bases between the two ends. CDR1 is ENHRY, CDR2 SYGVKD, per germline. DNA of the CDR3: TGTGCCATCAGTGAAACAGGGAGAGACACTGAAGCTTTCTTT. Translating it yields CAISETGRDTEAFF.

This clonotype was seen at least ten times. The chain is built from TRBV29-1 and TRBJ2-5, with D hard to call. CDR1 and CDR2 (germline): SQVTM, ANQGSEA. Trimming stripped 4 bases from V and 0 bases from J, with 3 bases between. CDR3 length equals 11 residues. For the CDR3, the DNA is TGCAGCGTTGTACACCAAGAGACCCAGTACTTC. This encodes CSVVHQETQYF.

This clonotype was counted only a few times. V gene TRBV2 combines with J gene TRBJ2-1; 7 bases align to TRBD2. With V trimmed by 6 bases and J by 3 bases, 2 bases remained unmatched. Germline CDR1 reads SNHLY; CDR2 reads FYNNEI. This CDR3 contains 13 residues. In DNA form, the CDR3 reads TGTGCCAGCAGGGGGGGGGGCTACAATGAGCAGTTCTTC. Amino acids: CASRGGGYNEQFF.

This clonotype was picked up a small number of times. The V gene is TRBV10-2, the J gene TRBJ2-1; no clear D gene. In germline, CDR1 is WSHSY, CDR2 SAAADI. V was cut by 3 bases and J by 7 bases, with 1 base left in between. The CDR3 has 10 residues. CDR3 amino acids: CASSENEQFF. The CDR3 region has the DNA TGCGCCAGCAGTGAAAATGAGCAGTTCTTC.

There are a few counts of this clonotype. The rearrangement joins TRBV4-3 to TRBJ1-4; the match to TRBD1 covers 9 bases. The germline CDR1 and CDR2 sequences are LGHNA and YSLEER. Trimming took 3 bases from V and 5 from J; bases not matched to a gene: 4. The CDR3 has 15 residues. Here the CDR3 DNA reads TGCGCCAGCAGCCATCCCGGGACAGGGAATGAAAAACTGTTTTTT. The encoded protein is CASSHPGTGNEKLFF.